This entry describes one T cell receptor beta chain. Its antigen is unknown. This sample is part of a study of tumor-infiltrating lymphocytes in localized non-small cell lung cancer. Assay: immunoSEQ multiplex PCR; the TCRdb copy retains only in-frame clones and omits some. The sample lists under 8,500 clones, about 67% occurring once. Overall study findings and caveats: Tumor T-cell fraction from TCR sequencing was not associated with recurrence-free survival (p = 0.61). Different pieces of the same tissue went to different assays, confounding technical variation with intratumor heterogeneity. T-cell fraction did not differ between immunotypes IM1 and IM2.

Input material: lung tumor tissue. The clonotype comes from a human donor with non-small cell lung cancer.

The CDR3 DNA reads as TGTGCCAGCAGCGCCGATGTCAGTAATGAAAAACTGTTTTTT. It specifies CASSADVSNEKLFF. The V gene is TRBV5-5, the J gene TRBJ1-4; D is undetermined. Germline V gene sequence: CDR1 SGHKS, CDR2 YYEKEE (reference sequence). There are 14 residues in the CDR3. Trimming cost V 4 bases and J 4 bases, with 11 bases left between them.